This T cell receptor (beta chain) is from a study of T cells in severe cutaneous drug reactions (dated by TCRdb to about 2019). Describing the broader study: Patients were recruited between the early 2010s and the late 2010s from Taiwan, Thailand and a European registry network. Only patients with a probable or definite SJS/TEN or DRESS diagnosis by RegiSCAR criteria were enrolled. The culprit drug was assigned using the Naranjo algorithm and the ALDEN drug causality algorithm. Blister fluids/cells, PBMC and other biological samples were taken from patients in the acute stage or the recovery stage. The study paired bulk TCR sequencing with single-cell sequencing, quantitative PCR validation, functional assays and transgenic mouse experiments. The libraries were made with iRepertoire multiplex PCR, and the authors referred to a comparison in which iRepertoire and 5' RACE methods, with or without UMI, captured abundant clonotypes to a similar degree.

For both bulk and single-cell sequencing, libraries were prepared with the iRepertoire multiplex PCR system and TCR subtype-specific primers. Multiplex PCR with primers aimed at the V, D and J gene regions produced the bulk TCR beta libraries. Bulk TCR library preparation used roughly 95-550 ng of RNA per sample as input. An Illumina MiSeq was used to sequence bulk TCR beta amplicons. In the paper's pipeline: Sample misassignments and low-quality sequencing reads were removed through quality control steps. CDR3 was defined as the amino acids between the V-gene Y[YFLI]C motif and the J-segment [FW]GXGT motif. CDR3 clonotypes and TRBV and TRBJ gene assignments were based on the IMGT database. Per-sample TRBV expression was normalized to the mean of the same gene in PBMC from roughly 40 healthy donors. Based on TCRdb reprocessing of the reads, there is one entry per CDR3 protein sequence, and DNA is missing. The V and J calls and clone size come from TCRdb's table, not from the authors' own analysis. Per the sample table, the count is approximately 9,700 distinct CDR3 sequences. The ten largest clones add up to 21% of the sample.

From the cysteine through the phenylalanine, the CDR3 covers 15 amino acids. Only the protein sequence is given. CDR1 and CDR2 are drawn from the germline V gene (reference sequence): DFQATT, SNEGSKA. About this clonotype itself: Its antigen specificity is not known.

Sequenced donors were patients with carbamazepine-induced Stevens-Johnson syndrome or toxic epidermal necrolysis (CBZ-SJS/TEN). To look for drug-specific clonotypes, next-generation sequencing was used to profile the T cell receptor repertoires of patients with drug-induced severe cutaneous adverse reactions. The RNA source was either peripheral blood mononuclear cells or blister cells from skin lesions. Points the paper makes about the study in general: The authors stated that further study is still needed to find out whether the public TCR applies more generally to SJS/TEN caused by other drugs. All seven CBZ-SJS/TEN blister samples contained a public TCRbeta CDR3 (mean 13.57%), which was undetectable or scarce in tolerant-control and healthy-donor PBMC. CBZ-SJS/TEN patients showed strongly increased TRBV12-4 usage, with averages of roughly 30% in blister cells and about 5% in PBMC.

The rearrangement combines TRBV20-1 with TRBJ1-1. Sequenced: cells from a skin blister. The cell subset or site label of this sample denotes: unsorted cells from skin lesion blisters. This sequence was found in a human donor with Stevens-Johnson syndrome, a severe cutaneous drug reaction. The encoded CDR3 is CSASTGLFTSTEAFF.